One sample yielded the 31 T cell receptor beta chains listed below, sequenced in a study of blood T cell repertoires in COVID-19. Using immunoSEQ multiplex PCR, the repertoire was profiled, and TCRdb retains in-frame clones only, with some absent. The sample gives roughly 80,000 clones, 60% to 80% of which show up once; 7.5% to 10% is in the top ten. The sample comprised peripheral blood. The receptors shown here come from a human donor in a cohort sampled during active COVID-19.

This clone has only a few counts. The chain links TRBV7-9 to TRBJ2-7, with TRBD2 matching over 14 bases. J gave up 0 bases and V 4 bases, and 5 bases lay outside the gene matches. The length of the CDR3 is 17 residues. CDR1 SEHNR and CDR2 FQNEAQ come from the germline V gene (reference sequence). This CDR3 is CASSSGLAGDPSYEQYF. The CDR3 coding sequence is TGTGCCAGCAGCTCGGGACTAGCGGGGGATCCCTCCTACGAGCAGTACTTC.

J is TRBJ2-5 and V is TRBV7-3, with D tentatively TRBD2 (6 bases). Germline V gene lookup returns CDR1 SGHTA and CDR2 FQGTGA. The CDR3 runs 13 residues. Between the trimmed V and J ends, which lost 6 bases and 5 bases, there was a span of 13 bases. As DNA, the CDR3 is TGTGCCAGCAGTCCGACTAGTATGGAGACCCAGTACTTC. Residues: CASSPTSMETQYF.

The chain links TRBV3-1 (or the pseudogene TRBV3-2) to TRBJ1-6, with 10 bases identical to TRBD1. The J segment lost 1 base and the V segment lost 3 bases, leaving 9 bases of the junction unmatched. The CDR3 runs 19 residues. Looked up from germline, CDR1 is LGHDT and CDR2 is YNNKEL (reference sequence). CDR3 region: CASSQGPGQGRSYNSPLHF. In DNA, the CDR3 is TGTGCCAGCAGCCAGGGACCGGGACAGGGGAGATCCTATAATTCACCCCTCCACTTT.

In this sample, this clone turned up once. This sequence joins TRBV6-5 and TRBJ2-7, with 8 positions matching TRBD1. Looked up from germline, CDR1 is MNHEY and CDR2 is SVGAGI. The CDR3 is 13 residues long. V dropped 9 bases and J dropped 2; count of bases not matched to a gene: 6. CDR3 in amino acids: CASSRTGTYEQYF. The CDR3, as DNA: TGTGCCAGTTCCCGGACAGGGACCTACGAGCAGTACTTC.

The chain uses TRBV28 and TRBJ1-2, with 9 nucleotides matching TRBD1. The V and J ends lost 6 bases and 2 bases, in that order; junction bases with no gene match: 4. This CDR3 spans 14 amino acids. From germline, CDR1 is MDHEN and CDR2 SYDVKM. CDR3: CASSRDRENYGYTF. As DNA, the CDR3 is TGTGCCAGCAGCCGGGACAGGGAAAACTATGGCTACACCTTC.

This clone was seen once. The genes are TRBV6-2 or TRBV6-3 and TRBJ2-7, with 7 bases that match TRBD1. Germline-derived CDR1 and CDR2 are MNHEY and SVGEGT. This CDR3 spans 14 amino acids. J gave up 2 bases and V 8 bases, and 9 bases lay outside the gene matches. CDR3 region: CASRPRQGTYEQYF. The CDR3 DNA reads as TGTGCCAGCCGCCCTAGACAGGGAACCTACGAGCAGTACTTC.

V and J are TRBV28 and TRBJ1-1, with D possibly being TRBD1 (6 bases). The germline V and J ends were trimmed by 2 bases and 7 bases, with 8 bases remaining between them. CDR3 length equals 12 residues. Germline V lookup: CDR1 MDHEN, CDR2 SYDVKM. The CDR3 nucleotides read TGTGCCAGCAGTTTAGTACAGGGTGAAGCTTTCTTT. Translating gives CASSLVQGEAFF.

The chain recombines TRBV10-3 with TRBJ1-1, with TRBD1 matching 8 bases. Germline V gene lookup returns CDR1 ENHRY and CDR2 SYGVKD. Trimming took 2 bases from V and 7 from J; bases not matched to a gene: 12. This CDR3 has 16 residues. CDR3 protein: CAISEPFSSTGDEAFF. In DNA, the CDR3 is TGTGCCATCAGTGAGCCATTCTCTTCGACAGGGGATGAAGCTTTCTTT.

The chain uses TRBV4-3 and TRBJ1-4; 10 nucleotides align to TRBD1. Trimming cost V 5 bases and J 2 bases; bases outside gene matches: 14. CDR1 is LGHNA, CDR2 YSLEER, per germline. This CDR3 region has 19 residues. The CDR3 nucleotides read TGCGCCAGCAGCTTAAGAAGGGGGACAGGGGATGCCACTAATGAAAAACTGTTTTTT. This codes for CASSLRRGTGDATNEKLFF.

V is TRBV7-9 and J is TRBJ2-7; 9 bases map to TRBD1. Germline V gene data show CDR1 as SEHNR and CDR2 as FQNEAQ (reference sequence). The CDR3 contains 12 residues. V lost 5 bases to trimming and J lost 7 bases; unmatched junction nucleotides: 3. The CDR3 region has the DNA TGTGCCAGCAGCCGGACAGGGGTGGAGCAGTACTTC. Protein product: CASSRTGVEQYF. The full variable domain, in which reference TRBV7-9 and TRBJ2-7 provide the parts outside the CDR3, is DTGVSQNPRHKITKRGQNVTFRCDPISEHNRLYWYRQTLGQGPEFLTYFQNEAQLEKSRLLSDRFSAERPKGSFSTLEIQRTEQGDSAMYLCASSRTGVEQYFGPGTRLTVT.

The chain recombines TRBV5-1 with TRBJ2-5; TRBD1 is a possible D gene (6 bases). Germline V gives CDR1 SGHRS, CDR2 YFSETQ. Trimming stripped 1 base from V and 3 bases from J, with 16 bases between. The CDR3 consists of 16 residues. This chain's CDR3 is CASSLLPGTRKETQYF. In nucleotides, the CDR3 is TGCGCCAGCAGCTTGCTCCCCGGGACACGGAAAGAGACCCAGTACTTC.

This chain links TRBV19 with TRBJ1-5; TRBD1 matches at 7 bases. J was trimmed by 7 bases and V by 7 bases; bases with no gene match: 7. CDR1 is LNHDA, CDR2 SQIVND, per germline (reference sequence). CDR3 length: 13 residues. The CDR3: CASTGGSWQPQHF. CDR3 in DNA: TGTGCCAGTACAGGGGGTAGTTGGCAGCCCCAGCATTTT.

The chain combines TRBV18 with TRBJ2-7; TRBD1 agrees at 11 bases. The ends lost 3 bases at V and 2 bases at J; junction bases unmatched: 3. The V gene's germline CDR1 is KGHSH and CDR2 LQKENI. This CDR3 has 15 amino acids. CDR3 bases: TGTGCCAGCTCACCCCTGGGACAGGGGGCCTACGAGCAGTACTTC. This sequence encodes CASSPLGQGAYEQYF.

The gene calls are TRBV19 and TRBJ1-1; no firm D call. Germline values: CDR1 LNHDA, CDR2 SQIVND (reference sequence). The V end was cut by 5 bases, the J end by 5 bases, with 12 bases between. CDR3 length: 13 amino acids. The CDR3 DNA follows: TGTGCCAGTAGTCAGACTTCGAGGACTGAAGCTTTCTTT. Protein sequence: CASSQTSRTEAFF.

The V call is TRBV7-2, the J call TRBJ1-4; D is unresolved. This CDR3 region has 14 residues. Germline CDR1 reads SGHTA; CDR2 reads FQGNSA. Trimming took 7 bases from V and 5 from J, leaving 14 bases between them. The CDR3 DNA sequence: TGTGCCAGCACCGAGGACTTCCTAAATGAAAAACTGTTTTTT. Translation gives CASTEDFLNEKLFF.

V and J are TRBV5-1 and TRBJ1-2; D may be TRBD1 (6 bases). Germline V CDR1 and CDR2: SGHRS, YFSETQ. CDR3 length: 14 residues. V was shortened by 4 bases and J by 2 bases, with 12 bases between the two germline ends. The CDR3 nucleotides are TGCGCCAGCAGCCTGTCGGGACACAACTATGGCTACACCTTC. Its translation is CASSLSGHNYGYTF.

This clone appeared a single time. The chain uses TRBV7-8 and TRBJ1-5; the D gene is possibly TRBD1 (5 bases). This CDR3 is 17 amino acids long. The V end lost 1 base, the J end lost 0 bases, and 13 bases lay between the germline ends. The germline gives CDR1 SGHVS, CDR2 FQNEAQ. The CDR3 region has the DNA TGTGCCAGCAGCTTAGACAGGAGGGGATATAGCAATCAGCCCCAGCATTTT. This codes for CASSLDRRGYSNQPQHF.

For the CDR3, the DNA is TGTGCCAGCAGTTACGTCGGGGGGGCCCCCTACGAGCAGTACTTC. It translates to CASSYVGGAPYEQYF. This chain connects TRBV6-5 to TRBJ2-7, with 8 positions matching TRBD2. The length of the CDR3 is 15 residues. V gave up 2 bases and J gave up 2 bases; unmatched junction bases: 5. Germline V gene lookup returns CDR1 MNHEY and CDR2 SVGAGI.

The CDR3 is CATSRDHTDNSPLHF. CDR3 bases: TGTGCCACCAGCAGAGACCATACGGATAATTCACCCCTCCACTTT. The J gene is TRBJ1-6, the V gene TRBV15; D is undetermined. CDR3 length equals 15 residues. V was clipped by 0 bases and J by 5 bases, with 8 bases between them. The germline V gene encodes CDR1 LNHNV and CDR2 YYDKDF (reference sequence).

This chain uses TRBV13 with TRBJ2-7, with TRBD1 matching 8 bases. CDR3 length equals 14 residues. The V segment lost 5 bases and the J segment 0 bases; nucleotides outside the gene matches: 3. The germline gives CDR1 PRHDT, CDR2 FYEKMQ (reference sequence). The CDR3 nucleotides read TGTGCCAGCAGCCGGGACAGGAACTCCTACGAGCAGTACTTC. Protein product: CASSRDRNSYEQYF.

The chain joins TRBV5-4 to TRBJ1-6, with 11 positions matching TRBD1. The V and J ends lost 4 bases and 9 bases, in that order; junction bases with no gene match: 9. This CDR3 spans 16 amino acids. Per germline, CDR1 SGHNT and CDR2 YYREEE (reference sequence). CDR3 sequence: CASSTGQGASLSPLHF. CDR3 nucleotide sequence: TGTGCCAGCAGCACCGGACAGGGGGCTTCACTTTCACCCCTCCACTTT.

This sequence joins TRBV7-8 and TRBJ2-3; D gene uncertain. Trimming pared 5 bases from V and 0 bases from J, leaving 12 bases between. Looked up from germline, CDR1 is SGHVS and CDR2 is FQNEAQ. CDR3 length: 15 residues. The CDR3 is CASSIVRKSTDTQYF. The CDR3 DNA follows: TGTGCCAGCAGCATTGTGCGGAAAAGCACAGATACGCAGTATTTT.

The chain is built from TRBV7-8 and TRBJ2-7; 10 bases fit TRBD2. The CDR3 length is 16 residues. The trim removed 1 base at V and 3 bases at J, leaving 6 bases unmatched. Germline V gene sequence: CDR1 SGHVS, CDR2 FQNEAQ. CDR3 bases: TGTGCCAGCAGCTTAGTGATAGCGGGGGGCTTCTACGAGCAGTACTTC. The encoded protein is CASSLVIAGGFYEQYF.

This chain connects TRBV21-1 to TRBJ1-6; TRBD1, the table's D call, lacks a check against the DNA. TRBV21-1 counts as a pseudogene. This CDR3 region has 18 residues. The CDR3 reads CASSKVAGQGPYNSPLHF. CDR3 in DNA: TGTGCCAGCAGCAAAGTAGCGGGACAGGGCCCCTATAATTCACCCCTCCACTTT.

This clone was counted a few times. The V gene is TRBV5-6, the J gene TRBJ1-5, with 10 bases that match TRBD1. This CDR3 region has 15 residues. V was clipped by 0 bases and J by 5 bases; unmatched bases: 2. Germline V gives CDR1 SGHDT, CDR2 YYEEEE. This CDR3 is CASSLAGTGDQPQHF. The CDR3 DNA is TGTGCCAGCAGCTTGGCCGGGACAGGGGATCAGCCCCAGCATTTT.

This clone was recorded a few times. The rearrangement links TRBV6-2 or TRBV6-3 to TRBJ2-7; 11 nucleotides agree with TRBD1. The CDR3 has 15 amino acids. Germline CDR1 reads MNHEY; CDR2 reads SVGEGT. Trimming cost V 2 bases and J 7 bases; bases outside gene matches: 7. In DNA form, the CDR3 reads TGTGCCAGCAGTTACGGAGGGACAGGGGGGGAAGAGCAGTACTTC. This encodes CASSYGGTGGEEQYF.

This rearrangement joins TRBV11-2 to TRBJ2-4; TRBD2 is a possible D gene (5 bases). The germline CDR1 and CDR2 sequences are SGHAT and FQNNGV. With 8 bases removed from V and 3 bases from J, the gap between germline ends came to 11 bases. The CDR3 extends over 13 amino acids. Here the CDR3 DNA reads TGTGCCAGCGGCAAGGAGGTCAAAAACATTCAGTACTTC. Protein: CASGKEVKNIQYF.

This clone has only one observation. This sequence joins TRBV2 and TRBJ1-2; 11 bases are a match to TRBD1. The CDR3 is made up of 13 amino acids. V lost 6 bases, J lost 4 bases, and 1 base stayed unmatched. The germline V gene encodes CDR1 SNHLY and CDR2 FYNNEI. The CDR3 sequence: CASSGTGGYGYTF. The CDR3, as DNA: TGTGCCAGCAGCGGGACAGGGGGCTATGGCTACACCTTC.

This clone showed up just a few times. The V and J genes are TRBV27 and TRBJ2-2, with D possibly TRBD1 on 6 matching bases. Germline V gene lookup returns CDR1 MNHEY and CDR2 SMNVEV (reference sequence). The CDR3 has 14 amino acids. V gave up 5 bases and J gave up 5 bases, with 12 bases separating them. The DNA of the CDR3 is TGTGCCAGCAGTGCCCGAACAGGGACCGGGGAGCTGTTTTTT. This translates into CASSARTGTGELFF.

The J gene is TRBJ2-5, the V gene TRBV5-6; 8 nucleotides line up with TRBD2. CDR3 length: 14 residues. Germline assignment: CDR1 SGHDT and CDR2 YYEEEE. Trimming took 1 base from V and 5 from J; bases not matched to a gene: 4. The CDR3 spells CASSLRGGPETQYF. The CDR3 DNA follows: TGTGCCAGCAGCTTGCGGGGGGGGCCGGAGACCCAGTACTTC.

This clone was detected a few times. The rearrangement joins TRBV12-3 or TRBV12-4 to TRBJ2-7, with 7 bases that match TRBD1. Trimming removed 0 bases from V and 7 bases from J; junction bases left unmatched: 3. The CDR3 length is 13 residues. CDR3 loop: CASSLANRGEQYF. DNA of the CDR3: TGTGCCAGCAGTTTAGCGAACAGGGGAGAGCAGTACTTC.